This T cell receptor (beta chain) was found in a study of shared clonotypes between healthy human individuals (TCRdb year 2020). In terms of the full investigation: Three men and a couple of women, aged 18 to 49 years, made up the cohort. Per donor, three plates each were used for CD4 naive and CD4 memory, two for CD8 naive, and one for CD8 memory. To estimate repertoire size and how much clonotypes are shared between individuals, the study performed deep sequencing of blood TCR repertoires from roughly five healthy adults. To increase sequencing depth and limit assay-specific biases, different laboratories used diverse techniques to prepare libraries and sequence TCR repertoires. Per donor, leukapheresis produced somewhere between about 0.8 and 9.5 billion PBMCs. Summary of the overall study and its limitations: Larger estimated clonotype richness was generally found for naive subsets than for memory subsets. Across a handful of donors, approximately 4.9% of naive CD4, roughly 3.4% of naive CD8, 2.3% of memory CD4, and 0.3% to 0.45% of memory CD8 clonotypes were shared. Compared with non-shared clonotypes, clonotypes shared by all four sorted-subset donors had higher generation probabilities. Even with the large sequencing depth, rarefaction of the sorted-subset datasets indicated that sequencing was incomplete. Because the study included a small number of donors, the genetic and exposure-history diversity represented was limited. Only blood was sampled, and tissue TCR repertoires likely differ from those in blood. Based on pairwise subsampling, the degree of clonotype sharing among donors was expected to be affected by sequencing depth.

Of note for this clone: What this receptor recognizes is not known. No qualities accompany the bases; no much larger clone lies one base away.

CD8 naive samples consisted of CD45RO-negative cells that were positively selected for CCR7, yielding a CD45RA+CCR7+ population without TemRA cells. Healthy HIV-negative adults with no recently reported acute infections or vaccinations were included as donors. Every donor was a Caucasian adult living in Nashville, Tennessee, USA. After blood collection by leukapheresis, PBMCs were isolated using Ficoll-Histopaque density gradient centrifugation and then cryopreserved in the vapor phase of liquid nitrogen. Purity and quantity of every magnetically sorted T cell population were checked by analytical flow cytometry. Genomic DNA was isolated from each sorted fraction and quantified by UV absorbance on a Nanodrop 2000c. TCR CDR3 regions were amplified from genomic DNA by multiplex PCR using the deep immunoSEQ assay. Genomic DNA extracted from each cell subset was distributed evenly over all wells of several immunoSEQ 96-well plates, and each plate served as one replicate. For sorted subsets, each replicate PCR was loaded with around 200 ng genomic DNA, equivalent to 30,000 or so T cell genomes. Purified libraries were measured with a Qubit 3.0 fluorometer, size-checked on a Bioanalyzer 2100, and measured again with the KAPA Library Quantification kit. Every immunoSEQ 96-well plate was sequenced on a dedicated single-read 150-cycle Illumina NextSeq 550 flow cell. Processing in the source paper ran as follows. Because only junctional sequences without quality scores were contained in the immunoSEQ output, filtering matching that applied to full-length reads could not be performed. Sequences were annotated with PyIR, a Python wrapper for IgBLAST v1.9, using IMGT germline references to assign V/J genes and CDR3. Reads were removed for weak V/J assignments (E-value above 1e-6), missing CDR3, stop codons, out-of-frame junctions, or ambiguous translated residues. V3J clonotypes were defined by identical inferred V gene, J gene, and CDR3 amino acid sequence. The percentage overlap between two repertoires was calculated by dividing the number of shared unique clonotypes by the size of the smaller repertoire. Repertoire richness was assessed with RTK rarefaction, the Chao1 estimator, and Recon v2.1 estimates of unobserved clonotypes. OLGA was used to compute generation probabilities for all TCRbeta clonotypes that the gDNA method yielded from a handful of donors. The clones in this table, taken by TCRdb from immuneACCESS, are in-frame only. Not every clone is retained; where verified, under half of the shortfall comes from an unresolved V gene, and the cause of the rest is unknown. From that table come the V and J calls and clone size; the DNA was used to work out D and trimming. The sample profile shows roughly 2 million clones; about 95% of them were found once. The top ten constitute 0.9% to 1.3% of the sample.

The CDR3 measures 15 amino acids from cysteine to phenylalanine. CDR3 DNA is the only sequence kept; it has 45 bases, read in frame from the first base. The germline V gene gives CDR1 as SGDLS and CDR2 as YYNGEE. Unmatched junction bases come to 5, with V trimmed by 0 bases and J by 6 bases. The sequence derives from a man between 18 and 29 years old in good health. Here the chain combines TRBV9 and TRBJ2-2; 7 middle bases align to TRBD1. The sample was naive CD8+ T cells sorted from blood. According to the study, the label for this sample's cell subset or site signals: CD45RA+CCR7+. The encoded CDR3 is CASSVVGTGAGELFF. DNA sequence: TGTGCCAGCAGCGTAGTAGGTACAGGGGCCGGGGAGCTGTTTTTT.